A single sample gave rise to the 23 T cell receptor beta chains below, sequenced in a study of T-cell memory formation after mild COVID-19. TCRdb ran MiXCR on the 5' RACE reads and lists one entry per CDR3 protein. Among roughly 450,000 distinct CDR3 sequences listed, approximately 19% were seen once. The specimen was PBMCs or a T cell subset sorted from them (not recorded which). The receptors were gathered from a man between 18 and 29 years old who had mild COVID-19 (a few samples of this study predate the infection). Cell type and time point are not known.

V usage is TRBV5-1 and J usage is TRBJ2-2, with D possibly being TRBD1 (7 bases). The germline V gene has CDR1 SGHRS and CDR2 YFSETQ. The CDR3 is made up of 16 amino acids. Trimming cost V 0 bases and J 3 bases, with 12 bases left between them. The DNA of the CDR3 is TGCGCCAGCAGCTTGGCCCTCAGGGGGGACACCGGGGAGCTGTTTTTT. It translates to CASSLALRGDTGELFF.

This clonotype has a handful of counts. The chain uses TRBV9 and TRBJ2-3; 12 bases fit TRBD2. Trimming at V came to 1 base and at J to 4 bases, leaving 7 bases not matched to a gene. This CDR3 comprises 17 residues. Germline V gives CDR1 SGDLS, CDR2 YYNGEE. CDR3 loop: CASSVSSGGAWADTQYF. For the CDR3, the DNA is TGTGCCAGCAGCGTATCTAGCGGGGGGGCCTGGGCAGATACGCAGTATTTT.

This clonotype was detected only a few times. This sequence joins TRBV7-8 and TRBJ2-4; no reliable D call. The CDR3 is 14 amino acids. Trimming removed 5 bases from V and 3 bases from J, with 11 bases in between. Germline assignment: CDR1 SGHVS and CDR2 FQNEAQ. The CDR3 region has the DNA TGTGCCAGCAGCCCGATGGGCGGCAAAAACATTCAGTACTTC. Translated, it gives CASSPMGGKNIQYF.

V is TRBV12-3 or TRBV12-4 and J is TRBJ2-1; the D call may be TRBD1 or TRBD2 (6 bases each). This CDR3 has 17 amino acids. V lost 7 bases, J lost 6 bases, and 25 bases lay in between. The CDR3 region has the DNA TGTGCCAGCACAGACAGGAGGGGGTCCGACGGTGGCAATGAGCAGTTCTTC. It codes for CASTDRRGSDGGNEQFF.

This clonotype was recorded at least ten times. The rearrangement joins TRBV3-1 to TRBJ1-2; D is ambiguous. The CDR3 is 12 amino acids. Deletions cut 4 bases from V and 3 bases from J, with 6 bases between. Germline assignment: CDR1 LGHDT and CDR2 YNNKEL (reference sequence). The CDR3 DNA sequence: TGTGCCAGCAGCCTCAGTGACTATGGCTACACCTTC. Protein sequence: CASSLSDYGYTF.

This clonotype was observed at least ten times. The chain couples TRBV7-2 to TRBJ2-3; D is unclear. From germline, CDR1 is SGHTA and CDR2 FQGNSA. The CDR3 contains 13 residues. V gave up 5 bases and J gave up 5 bases, with 11 bases separating them. The CDR3 DNA is TGTGCCAGCAGCCCAGACCAGATAGATACGCAGTATTTT. Protein product: CASSPDQIDTQYF.

The J gene is TRBJ1-1, the V gene TRBV4-1; a possible D gene is TRBD1 (5 bases). CDR3 length: 17 residues. Germline CDR1 reads MGHRA; CDR2 reads YSYEKL. V was pared by 4 bases and J by 1 base, with 19 bases between. The CDR3: CASSPRGGEETNTEAFF. As DNA, the CDR3 is TGCGCCAGCAGCCCCCGGGGGGGGGAGGAGACGAACACTGAAGCTTTCTTT.

This clonotype was observed a handful of times. The chain couples TRBV10-3 to TRBJ2-2, with no clear D. Germline CDR1 is ENHRY and CDR2 is SYGVKD. The CDR3 is 15 residues long. V lost 0 bases and J lost 1, with 6 bases in between. The CDR3, as DNA: TGTGCCATCAGTGAGTCGTGGAGGAACACCGGGGAGCTGTTTTTT. This gives the protein CAISESWRNTGELFF.

This clonotype was seen a handful of times. The genes are TRBV12-3 or TRBV12-4 and TRBJ1-1; TRBD1 is a possible D gene (5 bases). CDR3 length equals 15 residues. Trimming removed 3 bases from V and 3 bases from J, with 14 bases in between. The CDR3 loop is CASSLRGPIYTEAFF. Written as DNA, the CDR3 is TGTGCCAGCAGTTTGAGGGGCCCTATTTACACTGAAGCTTTCTTT.

This chain joins TRBV27 and TRBJ2-4, with a possible D match to TRBD1 (5 bases). The CDR3 runs 13 residues. In germline, CDR1 is MNHEY, CDR2 SMNVEV (reference sequence). Trimming took 3 bases from V and 7 from J, leaving 10 bases between them. CDR3 in DNA: TGTGCCAGCAGTTTTGGCAGGGCGAACATTCAGTACTTC. This gives the protein CASSFGRANIQYF.

CDR3 sequence (DNA): TGCAGCGTTGTGTCAGAGCAAGATACGCAGTATTTT. This sequence encodes CSVVSEQDTQYF. V and J are TRBV29-1 and TRBJ2-3; D remains unclear. The V gene's germline CDR1 is SQVTM and CDR2 ANQGSEA. V was clipped by 4 bases and J by 5 bases, with 10 bases between them. There are 12 residues in the CDR3.

The chain recombines TRBV20-1 with TRBJ1-2; TRBD1 might be the D (6 bases). V lost 3 bases, J lost 3 bases, and 11 bases lay in between. The CDR3 spans 13 residues. CDR1 is DFQATT and CDR2 is SNEGSKA in the germline V gene (reference sequence). For the CDR3, the DNA is TGCAGTGCTAGTGAGACAGGCCACTATGGCTACACCTTC. Amino acid sequence: CSASETGHYGYTF.

The gene calls are TRBV5-5 and TRBJ2-1; D is unresolved. This CDR3 contains 14 residues. Looked up from germline, CDR1 is SGHKS and CDR2 is YYEKEE (reference sequence). With 3 bases removed from V and 9 bases from J, the gap between germline ends came to 16 bases. This CDR3 reads CASSYLGFGGEQFF. The CDR3 bases are TGTGCCAGCAGCTACCTGGGGTTCGGTGGTGAGCAGTTCTTC.

The chain joins TRBV4-1 to TRBJ2-2; no firm D call. Trimming left V 3 bases short and J 6 bases short, with 14 bases between. The CDR3 consists of 15 residues. Germline CDR1 and CDR2: MGHRA and YSYEKL. The DNA for the CDR3 is TGCGCCAGCAGCCACCTTCCCCTGGGATCCGGGGAGCTGTTTTTT. As protein: CASSHLPLGSGELFF.

This clonotype was detected a few times. V gene TRBV3-1 combines with J gene TRBJ1-5; maybe TRBD1 (5 bases). The CDR3 totals 13 residues. The V gene lost 4 bases and the J gene lost 4 bases, with 8 bases spanning the gap. From germline, CDR1 is LGHDT and CDR2 YNNKEL (reference sequence). CDR3 residues: CASSRDPNQPQHF. CDR3 in DNA: TGTGCCAGCAGCCGGGACCCTAATCAGCCCCAGCATTTT.

The rearrangement joins TRBV25-1 to TRBJ2-2; TRBD2 matches at 9 bases. The CDR3 extends over 16 amino acids. The germline V gene has CDR1 MGHDK and CDR2 SYGVNS. The J segment lost 5 bases and the V segment lost 7 bases, leaving 11 bases of the junction unmatched. The CDR3 coding sequence is TGTGCCAGCAACCCAACTAGCGGGCCGGGGACCGGGGAGCTGTTTTTT. Encoded protein: CASNPTSGPGTGELFF.

This clonotype was counted a few times. The genes are TRBV6-2 or TRBV6-3 and TRBJ1-1, with 7 bases matching TRBD1. The V gene's germline CDR1 is MNHEY and CDR2 SVGEGT. The trim removed 6 bases at V and 1 base at J, leaving 5 bases unmatched. The CDR3 runs to 14 residues. CDR3 sequence reads: CASRLAGGNTEAFF. The DNA for the CDR3 is TGTGCCAGCAGGCTGGCAGGGGGGAACACTGAAGCTTTCTTT.

The V and J genes are TRBV4-3 and TRBJ1-2; tentative D call: TRBD1 (5 bases). This CDR3 spans 13 amino acids. Trimming took 6 bases from V and 2 from J, leaving 10 bases between them. The germline gives CDR1 LGHNA, CDR2 YSLEER. The CDR3 nucleotides are TGCGCCAGCAGGCGGGACCGAAACTATGGCTACACCTTC. Amino acids: CASRRDRNYGYTF.

The rearrangement joins TRBV6-6 to TRBJ1-2, with D unresolved. In germline, CDR1 is MNHNY, CDR2 SVGAGI (reference sequence). The CDR3 sequence is 15 residues long. V shed 0 bases and J shed 1 base, with 9 bases lying between them. CDR3 in DNA: TGTGCCAGCAGTTACTCGATTGAGGGTAACTATGGCTACACCTTC. Its translation: CASSYSIEGNYGYTF.

The chain links TRBV7-9 to TRBJ2-7; TRBD1 matches at 7 bases. CDR1 and CDR2 (germline): SEHNR, FQNEAQ (reference sequence). After removal of 4 bases from V and 1 base from J, the junction contained 4 bases not matched to a gene. CDR3 length: 14 residues. The CDR3 spells CASSWQGDSYEQYF. CDR3 DNA: TGTGCCAGCAGCTGGCAGGGGGATTCCTACGAGCAGTACTTC. The complete variable domain, with remaining parts taken from reference TRBV7-9 and TRBJ2-7, reads DTGVSQNPRHKITKRGQNVTFRCDPISEHNRLYWYRQTLGQGPEFLTYFQNEAQLEKSRLLSDRFSAERPKGSFSTLEIQRTEQGDSAMYLCASSWQGDSYEQYFGPGTRLTVT.

The chain uses TRBV7-2 and TRBJ1-2; no definite D call. The CDR3 consists of 12 residues. The V gene's germline CDR1 is SGHTA and CDR2 FQGNSA. Trimming left V 5 bases short and J 6 bases short, with 10 bases between. The CDR3 DNA is TGTGCCAGCAGCCCACCCGTTGATGGCTACACCTTC. It yields the protein CASSPPVDGYTF.

This clonotype was found a few times. The chain couples TRBV7-2 to TRBJ2-3; D remains ambiguous. V was cut by 2 bases and J by 0 bases, with 12 bases left in between. Germline V CDR1 and CDR2: SGHTA, FQGNSA. CDR3 length: 16 residues. The chain's CDR3 is CASSLLVALSTDTQYF. The CDR3 region has the DNA TGTGCCAGCAGCTTATTGGTGGCCCTCAGCACAGATACGCAGTATTTT. Full variable domain (missing parts from reference TRBV7-2 and TRBJ2-3): GAGVSQSPSNKVTEKGKDVELRCDPISGHTALYWYRQSLGQGLEFLIYFQGNSAPDKSGLPSDRFSAERTGGSVSTLTIQRTQQEDSAVYLCASSLLVALSTDTQYFGPGTRLTVL.

The rearrangement links TRBV19 to TRBJ2-7, with 8 positions matching TRBD1. This CDR3 is 17 amino acids long. CDR1 is LNHDA, CDR2 SQIVND, per germline (reference sequence). V lost 11 bases, J lost 2 bases, and 20 bases stayed unmatched. The CDR3 nucleotides are TGTGCCTCCCAGGGGGGACAGGAAGGTTCAACGACCTACGAGCAGTACTTC. It translates to CASQGGQEGSTTYEQYF.